This TCR beta chain was recorded in a study of blood T cell repertoires in COVID-19 (dated by TCRdb to 2019 to 2021). Study-wide context: The collaborator samples originated in the United States, Italy and Spain and spanned the acute and convalescent phases of COVID-19. A freely available public database, intended as a resource for researchers studying the immune response to SARS-CoV-2, is where the repertoires were released. HLA class I and class II types, where available, came from metadata supplied by the sample provider rather than from assay-based typing. Subjects who had been exposed to COVID-19, were actively infected with it, or had recovered from it provided the deeply sampled blood TCRbeta repertoires that made up the dataset. The prospective study material was composed of cDNA or gDNA derived from T cells, B-cell-depleted T cells, or PBMCs. The samples were drawn from two sources: the first 160 participants of the ongoing ImmuneRACE study, and approximately 1,300 subjects contributed by 6 global collaborators. Sample metadata almost always included a de-identified subject ID, COVID-19 status, age in years and sex.

The full study reports these points: How much clinical and demographic metadata was included differed by source and by participant, and the metadata was provided uncurated.

The collaborating institutions used their own protocols to collect whole blood in K2EDTA tubes. Collaborator samples were shipped for TCRbeta analysis as frozen whole blood, isolated PBMCs, or DNA extracted from either sample type. The germline V gene yields SGHTA for CDR1 and FQGNSA for CDR2. V loses 5 bases, J loses 5 bases, and the germline ends lie 12 bases apart. The CDR3 spans 13 residues, from the cysteine through the phenylalanine. Of all the DNA, just the CDR3 is kept, 39 bases in frame from base 1. TCRbeta CDR3 regions were amplified from genomic DNA by means of the immunoSEQ Assay, a bias-controlled multiplex PCR. Under the source paper's analysis protocol: Within the assay, amplification of reference gene primers was used to estimate how many nucleated cells each sample contained. To quantify the absolute abundance of each unique TCRbeta CDR3 rearrangement, sequence reads were collapsed and filtered. For each sample, productive Simpson clonality was calculated as the square root of Simpson's diversity index across productive rearrangements. What TCRdb holds here is the immuneACCESS table cut down to in-frame rearrangements. Part of the clones is not present; checked against another copy, under half of the missing clones reflect an unresolved V gene, and the others are unexplained. V and J calls and clone size come straight from that table; D and trimming were deduced from the DNA. For this sample there are about 140,000 clones; around 80% appear just once. Around 13% of the sample rests with the top ten.

Worth noting for this clone: Its antigen has not been determined. Per-base qualities were not stored, and no clone one base away is much larger.

The chain is assembled from TRBV7-2 and TRBJ1-2; perhaps TRBD1 is the D gene, with 6 bases matching. Sequences were obtained from peripheral blood. The sequence was collected from a man older than 75 with acute or convalescent COVID-19. The CDR3 region has the sequence CASSRQQGYGYTF. The DNA is as follows: TGTGCCAGCAGCAGACAACAGGGATATGGCTACACCTTC.